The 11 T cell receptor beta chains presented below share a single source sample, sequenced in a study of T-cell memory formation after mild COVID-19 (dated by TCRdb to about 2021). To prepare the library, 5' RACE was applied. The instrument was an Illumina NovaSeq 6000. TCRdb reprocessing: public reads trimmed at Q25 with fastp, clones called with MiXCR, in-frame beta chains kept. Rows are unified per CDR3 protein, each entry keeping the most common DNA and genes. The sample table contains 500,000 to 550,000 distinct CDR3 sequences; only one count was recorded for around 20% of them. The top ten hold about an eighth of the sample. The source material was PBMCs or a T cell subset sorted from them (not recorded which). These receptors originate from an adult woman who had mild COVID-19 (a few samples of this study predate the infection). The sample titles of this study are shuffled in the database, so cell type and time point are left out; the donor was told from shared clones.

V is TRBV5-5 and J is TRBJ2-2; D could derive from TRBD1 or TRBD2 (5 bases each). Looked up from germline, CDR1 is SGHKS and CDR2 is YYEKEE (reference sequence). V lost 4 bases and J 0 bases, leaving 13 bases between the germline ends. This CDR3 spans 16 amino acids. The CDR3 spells CASSRRDGTNTGELFF. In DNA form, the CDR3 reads TGTGCCAGCAGCCGACGGGACGGTACGAACACCGGGGAGCTGTTTTTT.

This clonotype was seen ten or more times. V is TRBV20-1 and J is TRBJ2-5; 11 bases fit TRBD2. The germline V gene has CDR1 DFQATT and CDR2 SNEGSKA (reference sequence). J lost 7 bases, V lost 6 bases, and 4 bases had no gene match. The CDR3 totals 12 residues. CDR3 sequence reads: CSAPGTSGTQYF. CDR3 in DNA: TGCAGTGCACCCGGGACTAGCGGGACCCAGTACTTC.

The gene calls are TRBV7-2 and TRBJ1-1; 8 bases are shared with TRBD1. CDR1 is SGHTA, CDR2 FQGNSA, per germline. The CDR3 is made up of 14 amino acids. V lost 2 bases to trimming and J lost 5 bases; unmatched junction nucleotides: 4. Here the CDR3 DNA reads TGTGCCAGCAGCTTAAGGGACAGGAGGACTGAAGCTTTCTTT. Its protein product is CASSLRDRRTEAFF.

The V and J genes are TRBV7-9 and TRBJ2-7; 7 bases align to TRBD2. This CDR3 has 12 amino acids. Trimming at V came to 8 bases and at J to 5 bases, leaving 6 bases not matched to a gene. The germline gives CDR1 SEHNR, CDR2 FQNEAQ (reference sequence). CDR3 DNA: TGTGCCAGCTGCGCGGGAGTTGACGAGCAGTACTTC. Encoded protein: CASCAGVDEQYF.

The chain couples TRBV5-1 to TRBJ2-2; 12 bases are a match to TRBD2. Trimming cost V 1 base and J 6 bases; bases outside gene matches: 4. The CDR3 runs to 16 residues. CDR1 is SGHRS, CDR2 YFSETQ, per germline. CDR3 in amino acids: CASSLPSGRVPGELFF. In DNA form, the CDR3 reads TGCGCCAGCAGCTTGCCTAGCGGGAGGGTGCCCGGGGAGCTGTTTTTT.

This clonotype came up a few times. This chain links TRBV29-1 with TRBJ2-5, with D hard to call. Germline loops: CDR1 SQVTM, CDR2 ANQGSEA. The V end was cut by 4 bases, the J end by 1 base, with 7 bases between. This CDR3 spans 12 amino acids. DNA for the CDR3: TGCAGCGTTGGGATTTTCCAAGAGACCCAGTACTTC. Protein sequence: CSVGIFQETQYF.

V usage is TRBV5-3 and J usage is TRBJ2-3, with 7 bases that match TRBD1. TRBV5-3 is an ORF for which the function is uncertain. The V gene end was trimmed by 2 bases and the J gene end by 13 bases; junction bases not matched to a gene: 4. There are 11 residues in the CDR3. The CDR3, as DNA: TGTGCCAGAAGCTTTGAAACAGGGGAGTATTTT. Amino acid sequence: CARSFETGEYF.

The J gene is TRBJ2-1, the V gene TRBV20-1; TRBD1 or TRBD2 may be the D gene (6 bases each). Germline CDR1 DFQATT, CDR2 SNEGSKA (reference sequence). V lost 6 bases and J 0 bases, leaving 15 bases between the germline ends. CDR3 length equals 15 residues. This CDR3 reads CSARGVRSSYNEQFF. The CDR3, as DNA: TGCAGTGCGAGGGGGGTCAGAAGCTCCTACAATGAGCAGTTCTTC.

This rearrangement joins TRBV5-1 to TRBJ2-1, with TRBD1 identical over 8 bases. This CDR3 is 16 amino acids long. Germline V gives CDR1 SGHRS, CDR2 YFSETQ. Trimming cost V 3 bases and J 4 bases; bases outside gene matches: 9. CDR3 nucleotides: TGCGCCAGCAGCTCCCGCGGAGGACAGGGATACAATGAGCAGTTCTTC. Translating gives CASSSRGGQGYNEQFF.

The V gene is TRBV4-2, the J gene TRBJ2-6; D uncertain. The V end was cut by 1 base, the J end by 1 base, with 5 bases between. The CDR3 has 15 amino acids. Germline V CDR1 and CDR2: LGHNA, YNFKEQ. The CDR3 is CASSQVQSGANVLTF. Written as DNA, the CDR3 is TGTGCCAGCAGCCAAGTTCAGTCTGGGGCCAACGTCCTGACTTTC.

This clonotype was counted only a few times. The CDR3 reads CASSFSSALSYEQYF. The CDR3 DNA is TGTGCCAGCAGCTTTTCTAGCGCCCTCTCCTACGAGCAGTACTTC. This sequence joins TRBV3-1 and TRBJ2-7; D is perhaps TRBD2 (6 bases). Germline V CDR1 and CDR2: LGHDT, YNNKEL (reference sequence). The CDR3 totals 15 residues. V gave up 5 bases and J gave up 0 bases, with 14 bases separating them.